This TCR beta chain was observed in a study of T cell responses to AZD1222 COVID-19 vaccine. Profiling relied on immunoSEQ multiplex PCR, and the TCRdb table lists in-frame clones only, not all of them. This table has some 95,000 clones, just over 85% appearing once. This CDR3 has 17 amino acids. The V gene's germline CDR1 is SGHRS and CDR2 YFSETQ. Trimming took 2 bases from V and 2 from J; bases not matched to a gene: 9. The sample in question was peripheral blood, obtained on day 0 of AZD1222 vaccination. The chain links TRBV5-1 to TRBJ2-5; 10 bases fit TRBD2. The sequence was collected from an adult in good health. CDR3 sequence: CASSFAAGGPGQETQYF. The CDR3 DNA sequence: TGCGCCAGCAGCTTTGCAGCGGGGGGGCCGGGGCAAGAGACCCAGTACTTC.